The 32 T cell receptor beta chains given below trace back to one sample, sequenced in a study of T cell responses to AZD1222 COVID-19 vaccine. Assay: immunoSEQ multiplex PCR; the TCRdb copy retains only in-frame clones and omits some. The sample includes around 130,000 clones, approximately 90% of them seen just once. The sample was peripheral blood, taken 28 days after the second AZD1222 dose. These TCRs come from an adult who received the AZD1222 COVID-19 vaccine.

The chain links TRBV5-1 to TRBJ1-6, with TRBD1 as a possible D gene (6 bases). The CDR3 runs 15 residues. Germline CDR1 is SGHRS and CDR2 is YFSETQ. V dropped 0 bases and J dropped 9 bases, with 13 bases sitting between them. CDR3 nucleotides: TGCGCCAGCAGCTTGGAGGCGGGGGCCGTTTCACCCCTCCACTTT. Amino acid sequence: CASSLEAGAVSPLHF.

The chain joins TRBV6-4 to TRBJ1-2; D uncertain. This CDR3 has 9 amino acids. Trimming pared 11 bases from V and 5 bases from J, leaving 6 bases between. The germline V gene encodes CDR1 MRHNA and CDR2 SNTAGT. In nucleotides, the CDR3 is TGTGCCGTTACGTATGGCTACACCTTC. Translation gives CAVTYGYTF.

The rearrangement links TRBV5-5 to TRBJ1-5, with D tentatively TRBD1 (5 bases). This CDR3 is built from 15 residues. V was shortened by 0 bases and J by 7 bases, with 14 bases between the two germline ends. Germline V gives CDR1 SGHKS, CDR2 YYEKEE (reference sequence). CDR3 region: CASSLGYLGQQPQHF. CDR3 nucleotide sequence: TGTGCCAGCAGCTTGGGGTATCTGGGGCAACAGCCCCAGCATTTT.

The rearrangement joins TRBV5-6 to TRBJ2-1; D gene unclear. Trimming left V 2 bases short and J 2 bases short, with 8 bases between. This CDR3 contains 14 residues. The germline gives CDR1 SGHDT, CDR2 YYEEEE. CDR3 sequence (DNA): TGTGCCAGCAGCTTACTCCCGGCCTACAATGAGCAGTTCTTC. Its protein is CASSLLPAYNEQFF.

The chain links TRBV28 to TRBJ2-1, with 7 bases that match TRBD1. V lost 6 bases, J lost 5 bases, and 10 bases stayed unmatched. Germline CDR1 MDHEN, CDR2 SYDVKM. The CDR3 loop spans 15 amino acids. The CDR3 region has the DNA TGTGCCAGCAGGCCAGACAGGGATCACAACAATGAGCAGTTCTTC. The encoded protein is CASRPDRDHNNEQFF.

Only one count was recorded for this clone. The J gene is TRBJ1-4, the V gene TRBV2; 7 nucleotides match TRBD1. The germline CDR1 and CDR2 sequences are SNHLY and FYNNEI. Losses at the gene ends were 6 bases for V and 8 bases for J; bases not matched to a gene: 6. This CDR3 contains 13 residues. In nucleotides, the CDR3 is TGTGCCAGCAGAACAGGGGAGGGGGAAAAACTGTTTTTT. Translation gives CASRTGEGEKLFF. Full variable domain (rest looked up from reference TRBV2 and TRBJ1-4): EPEVTQTPSHQVTQMGQEVILRCVPISNHLYFYWYRQILGQKVEFLVSFYNNEISEKSEIFDDQFSVERPDGSNFTLKIRSTKLEDSAMYFCASRTGEGEKLFFGSGTQLSVL.

This clone was picked up a small number of times. This chain uses TRBV6-5 with TRBJ2-2; TRBD1 matches 9 bases. V shed 4 bases and J 4 bases; nucleotides not matched to a gene: 1. Per the germline V gene, CDR1 is MNHEY and CDR2 is SVGAGI. CDR3 length: 14 amino acids. The chain's CDR3 is CASSWTGATGELFF. CDR3 nucleotides: TGTGCCAGCAGTTGGACAGGGGCCACCGGGGAGCTGTTTTTT.

The rearrangement uses TRBV28 and TRBJ2-7; D unclear. V was clipped by 3 bases and J by 4 bases, with 7 bases between them. This CDR3 has 12 residues. Germline V lookup: CDR1 MDHEN, CDR2 SYDVKM. CDR3 region: CASSLGIYEQYF. CDR3 nucleotide sequence: TGTGCCAGCAGTTTGGGCATATACGAGCAGTACTTC.

The V call is TRBV11-2, the J call TRBJ2-3; D is perhaps TRBD1 or TRBD2 (5 bases each). Trimming stripped 2 bases from V and 2 bases from J, with 11 bases between. The germline CDR1 and CDR2 sequences are SGHAT and FQNNGV. The CDR3 length is 15 residues. In DNA form, the CDR3 reads TGTGCCAGCAGCTTACGGGGCTACCTCACAGATACGCAGTATTTT. Protein sequence: CASSLRGYLTDTQYF.

This rearrangement joins TRBV7-2 to TRBJ1-4; TRBD1 matches at 7 bases. CDR3 size: 15 residues. Germline CDR1 reads SGHTA; CDR2 reads FQGNSA. Trimming took 5 bases from V and 6 from J; bases not matched to a gene: 9. CDR3 coding DNA: TGTGCCAGCAGCCTAGGAGACAGGGTACATGAAAAACTGTTTTTT. As protein: CASSLGDRVHEKLFF.

V usage is TRBV6-5 and J usage is TRBJ2-1; D ambiguous. V lost 6 bases and J lost 10, with 10 bases in between. Germline loops: CDR1 MNHEY, CDR2 SVGAGI. CDR3 length: 11 residues. CDR3 nucleotide sequence: TGTGCCAGCAGGGTCCGCTCGGAGCAGTTCTTC. Protein product: CASRVRSEQFF.

This CDR3 is CVSSGGHNEQFF. CDR3 DNA: TGTGTCAGTAGCGGGGGACACAATGAGCAGTTCTTC. The J gene is TRBJ2-1, the V gene TRBV28, with TRBD2 identical over 9 bases. Germline CDR1 and CDR2: MDHEN and SYDVKM. This CDR3 spans 12 amino acids.

The chain joins TRBV5-4 to TRBJ2-3; TRBD2 might be the D (6 bases). The germline V gene encodes CDR1 SGHNT and CDR2 YYREEE (reference sequence). The V end was cut by 0 bases, the J end by 5 bases, with 7 bases between. The CDR3 is 13 amino acids. CDR3 DNA sequence: TGTGCCAGCAGCTTGGCCGGGGGAGATACGCAGTATTTT. It yields the protein CASSLAGGDTQYF.

The gene calls are TRBV6-1 and TRBJ2-3; TRBD1 agrees at 11 bases. The CDR3 length is 13 residues. V gave up 3 bases and J gave up 11 bases; unmatched junction bases: 4. Germline V gene data show CDR1 as MNHNS and CDR2 as SASEGT. In DNA form, the CDR3 reads TGTGCCAGCAGTGATGGGACAGGGGGAGGGCAGTATTTT. Protein: CASSDGTGGGQYF.

The genes are TRBV29-1 and TRBJ1-2; 7 nucleotides line up with TRBD1. V lost 7 bases to trimming and J lost 5 bases; unmatched junction nucleotides: 4. Germline V gives CDR1 SQVTM, CDR2 ANQGSEA. This CDR3 is 11 amino acids long. In DNA form, the CDR3 reads TGCAGCGCCTGGACAGGATATGGCTACACCTTC. Its protein product is CSAWTGYGYTF.

The J gene is TRBJ1-2, the V gene TRBV7-9, with 7 bases lining up with TRBD1. Germline CDR1 SEHNR, CDR2 FQNEAQ (reference sequence). There are 13 residues in the CDR3. The junction had 6 bases not matched to a gene; V was cut back by 4 bases and J by 7 bases. The DNA of the CDR3 is TGTGCCAGCAGCTGGGACAGTAACCTTGGCTACACCTTC. Its translation is CASSWDSNLGYTF.

The chain combines TRBV28 with TRBJ2-5; possible D gene TRBD2, 5 bases. Trimming shortened V by 6 bases and J by 4 bases, and 15 bases separated the two germline ends. The CDR3 spans 14 residues. Germline V gene sequence: CDR1 MDHEN, CDR2 SYDVKM. The CDR3 region is CASSPPRGRETQYF. The CDR3 nucleotides are TGTGCCAGCAGCCCCCCCCGGGGAAGAGAGACCCAGTACTTC.

The chain recombines TRBV28 with TRBJ2-5, with D perhaps TRBD1 (5 bases). Germline assignment: CDR1 MDHEN and CDR2 SYDVKM. Trimming left V 2 bases short and J 7 bases short, with 14 bases between. The CDR3 is 14 residues long. CDR3 residues: CASSLPGLKGTQYF. The CDR3 DNA is TGTGCCAGCAGTTTACCAGGGTTAAAAGGGACCCAGTACTTC.

The V and J genes are TRBV19 and TRBJ1-3; possibly TRBD1 for D (6 bases). In germline, CDR1 is LNHDA, CDR2 SQIVND (reference sequence). This CDR3 is built from 15 residues. V dropped 5 bases and J dropped 0 bases, with 11 bases sitting between them. The CDR3 sequence: CASSRGGNSGNTIYF. CDR3 bases: TGTGCCAGTAGTCGGGGGGGCAACTCTGGAAACACCATATATTTT.

This clone was counted a single time. This chain connects TRBV28 to TRBJ2-5; the D call may be TRBD1 or TRBD2 (5 bases each). Germline V gene sequence: CDR1 MDHEN, CDR2 SYDVKM. The CDR3 runs 15 residues. V dropped 4 bases and J dropped 0 bases, with 12 bases sitting between them. Here the CDR3 DNA reads TGTGCCAGCAGTTCGGGTGGGGGACACCAAGAGACCCAGTACTTC. Translation: CASSSGGGHQETQYF. Drawing the rest from reference TRBV28 and TRBJ2-5, the complete variable domain is DVKVTQSSRYLVKRTGEKVFLECVQDMDHENMFWYRQDPGLGLRLIYFSYDVKMKEKGDIPEGYSVSREKKERFSLILESASTNQTSMYLCASSSGGGHQETQYFGPGTRLLVL.

The gene calls are TRBV28 and TRBJ1-3; tentative D call: TRBD1 (6 bases). The CDR3 runs 15 residues. The ends were cut back, 5 bases at V and 0 bases at J, with 11 bases in the middle. Germline values: CDR1 MDHEN, CDR2 SYDVKM. In nucleotides, the CDR3 is TGTGCCAGCAGTCCCGGACAGCTCTCTGGAAACACCATATATTTT. Amino acids: CASSPGQLSGNTIYF.

This clone was seen a single time. The V call is TRBV2, the J call TRBJ2-2; TRBD1 matches 7 bases. V lost 10 bases, J lost 1 base, and 6 bases stayed unmatched. CDR3 length: 14 residues. The germline V gene encodes CDR1 SNHLY and CDR2 FYNNEI. The chain's CDR3 is CATDRDRNTGELFF. The CDR3 region has the DNA TGTGCCACAGACCGGGACAGGAACACCGGGGAGCTGTTTTTT. The variable domain in full, completed from reference TRBV2 and TRBJ2-2, reads EPEVTQTPSHQVTQMGQEVILRCVPISNHLYFYWYRQILGQKVEFLVSFYNNEISEKSEIFDDQFSVERPDGSNFTLKIRSTKLEDSAMYFCATDRDRNTGELFFGEGSRLTVL.

V is TRBV19 and J is TRBJ1-1, with 12 bases fitting TRBD1. The CDR3 runs to 16 residues. Trimming took 6 bases from V and 6 from J; bases not matched to a gene: 11. CDR1 and CDR2 from the germline V gene are LNHDA and SQIVND (reference sequence). The CDR3 region has the DNA TGTGCCAGTAGCCCCGGGACAGGGGGCTTAGGGCCTGAAGCTTTCTTT. It codes for CASSPGTGGLGPEAFF.

This chain connects TRBV19 to TRBJ1-5; the D is unclear. Trimming took off 6 bases at V and 2 bases at J, with 20 bases between the two ends. CDR1 and CDR2 (germline): LNHDA, SQIVND (reference sequence). The CDR3 is made up of 17 amino acids. CDR3 in amino acids: CASRKDTLLIGNQPQHF. CDR3 DNA: TGTGCCAGTAGGAAAGACACACTTTTAATTGGCAATCAGCCCCAGCATTTT. Drawing the rest from reference TRBV19 and TRBJ1-5, the complete variable domain is DGGITQSPKYLFRKEGQNVTLSCEQNLNHDAMYWYRQDPGQGLRLIYYSQIVNDFQKGDIAEGYSVSREKKESFPLTVTSAQKNPTAFYLCASRKDTLLIGNQPQHFGDGTRLSIL.

V gene TRBV5-1 combines with J gene TRBJ2-5; the D call may be TRBD1 or TRBD2 (5 bases each). Germline V lookup: CDR1 SGHRS, CDR2 YFSETQ. The CDR3 length is 15 residues. Trimming took off 7 bases at V and 0 bases at J, with 16 bases between the two ends. CDR3 sequence reads: CASQSRGSDQETQYF. CDR3 DNA: TGCGCCAGCCAGTCGAGGGGATCCGACCAAGAGACCCAGTACTTC.

This sequence joins TRBV28 and TRBJ1-5; TRBD1 agrees at 9 bases. Germline-derived CDR1 and CDR2 are MDHEN and SYDVKM. This CDR3 has 15 residues. Germline trimming cut 3 bases from V and 5 bases from J; bases unmatched to any gene: 5. The CDR3 reads CASSFSRTGDQPQHF. In DNA form, the CDR3 reads TGTGCCAGCAGTTTTTCGAGGACAGGGGATCAGCCCCAGCATTTT.

The chain combines TRBV12-3 or TRBV12-4 with TRBJ2-2; D is ambiguous. The CDR3 covers 11 residues. V shed 8 bases and J shed 4 bases, with 5 bases lying between them. The CDR3 loop is CASLLTGELFF. In DNA form, the CDR3 reads TGTGCCAGCCTCCTCACCGGGGAGCTGTTTTTT.

V and J are TRBV30 and TRBJ1-1; weak D call: TRBD1 (5 bases). Looked up from germline, CDR1 is GTSNPN and CDR2 is SVGIG (reference sequence). The germline V and J ends were trimmed by 2 bases and 4 bases, with 17 bases remaining between them. This CDR3 region has 15 residues. As DNA, the CDR3 is TGTGCCTGGAGTACACGACAGCCTACTCCCACTGAAGCTTTCTTT. Translating it yields CAWSTRQPTPTEAFF.

This clone was detected only once. The V and J genes are TRBV5-1 and TRBJ1-1; the D is unclear. This CDR3 comprises 13 residues. The V and J ends lost 1 base and 0 bases respectively, with 4 bases between them. CDR1 is SGHRS and CDR2 is YFSETQ in the germline V gene. CDR3 region: CASSLFMNTEAFF. The CDR3 DNA sequence: TGCGCCAGCAGCTTGTTCATGAACACTGAAGCTTTCTTT.

This clone showed up just a few times. The V call is TRBV18, the J call TRBJ1-2; weak D call: TRBD1 (5 bases). Germline values: CDR1 KGHSH, CDR2 LQKENI. The CDR3 covers 16 residues. V gave up 2 bases and J gave up 6 bases, with 19 bases separating them. The CDR3 loop is CASSPSRGRAKDGYTF. The CDR3 DNA reads as TGTGCCAGCTCACCATCCCGGGGCAGGGCCAAGGATGGCTACACCTTC.

This rearrangement joins TRBV21-1 to TRBJ1-2. TRBV21-1 is a known pseudogene. This CDR3 is 12 amino acids long. CDR3: CASTPVGYGYTF. Here the CDR3 DNA reads TGTGCCAGCACCCCCGTGGGCTATGGCTACACCTTC.

This chain links TRBV11-2 with TRBJ2-7, with unresolved D. The germline V and J ends were trimmed by 5 bases and 6 bases, with 11 bases remaining between them. The V gene's germline CDR1 is SGHAT and CDR2 FQNNGV. The CDR3 runs to 12 residues. CDR3 protein: CASSISQPEQYF. Written as DNA, the CDR3 is TGTGCCAGCAGCATTTCCCAACCCGAGCAGTACTTC.